The rows below give T cell receptor beta chains drawn from one sample of a study of cytomegalovirus exposure and HLA in healthy donors. The data were produced by immunoSEQ multiplex PCR, yet TCRdb's version contains in-frame clones alone and is incomplete. This table holds 65,000 to 70,000 clones, approximately 68% found once. What was sequenced was PBMCs. The source is a woman aged 25-40 years in good health and CMV-seronegative. Each CDR3 is given with its conserved first and last residue.

cdr3_aa: CASSGEGSDSPLHF
v_call: TRBV27

cdr3_aa: CSVEQYEGASGYTF
v_call: TRBV29-1

cdr3_aa: CASSSNRDRAVRSVTDTQYF
v_call: TRBV5-1

cdr3_aa: CASSMGATATNEKLFF
v_call: TRBV5-1

cdr3_aa: CATSRDRSTALFF
v_call: TRBV15

cdr3_aa: CAISDSGGEETQYF
v_call: TRBV10-3

cdr3_aa: CASSLTGRRQPQHF
v_call: TRBV28

cdr3_aa: CATSRGRGRQDTQYF
v_call: TRBV15

cdr3_aa: CASSPFVAGGETQYF
v_call: TRBV18

cdr3_aa: CASSSGAGGGNSPLHF
v_call: TRBV7-2

cdr3_aa: CASSLEGGSSYNEQFF
v_call: TRBV11-2

cdr3_aa: CATTPGQGLHEQYF
v_call: TRBV19

cdr3_aa: CSVPGQTSGGLYNEQFF
v_call: TRBV29-1

cdr3_aa: CASSLFGDEQYF
v_call: TRBV7-2

cdr3_aa: CASSLVRDTGELFF
v_call: TRBV7-2

cdr3_aa: CASSITGNTEAFF
v_call: TRBV9

cdr3_aa: CASSPTGTEQYF
v_call: TRBV7-9

cdr3_aa: CSPDRGTGELFF
v_call: TRBV29-1

cdr3_aa: CASGLVRRSDYEQYF
v_call: TRBV12-5

cdr3_aa: CASIIRGTGGDGNTIYF
v_call: TRBV7-2

cdr3_aa: CASSPDSTQETQYF
v_call: TRBV5-4

cdr3_aa: CASSEGQSYGYTF
v_call: TRBV2

cdr3_aa: CASSYSGTGVYGYTF
v_call: TRBV7-9

cdr3_aa: CASSPRDRSFYEQYF
v_call: TRBV27

cdr3_aa: CASSERAGHTSYNEQFF
v_call: TRBV6-1

cdr3_aa: CASSYRDYEQYF
v_call: TRBV6-6

cdr3_aa: CSARAVVGSGEKLFF
v_call: TRBV29-1

cdr3_aa: CAISDPFGVETQYF
v_call: TRBV10-3

cdr3_aa: CASSQRGNYNEQFF
v_call: TRBV4-3

cdr3_aa: CASSVAEGNEKLFF
v_call: TRBV9

cdr3_aa: CASSLGLDGGTEAFF
v_call: TRBV4-1

cdr3_aa: CATSREVNRVYSGANVLTF
v_call: TRBV15

cdr3_aa: CASSQTAGGTDTQYF
v_call: TRBV4-1

cdr3_aa: CATSREPSGAYEQYF
v_call: TRBV15

cdr3_aa: CASSRDRGPGGYGYTF
v_call: TRBV19

cdr3_aa: CASSLGGRSTDTQYF
v_call: TRBV5-1

cdr3_aa: CASNDERGSTDTQYF
v_call: TRBV5-4

cdr3_aa: CASSLGLAGGVNEQFF
v_call: TRBV11-3

cdr3_aa: CASSYRERETQYF
v_call: TRBV7-3

cdr3_aa: CASSIGGASHTDTQYF
v_call: TRBV19

cdr3_aa: CASIGRNRDRGGLGGYTF
v_call: TRBV27

cdr3_aa: CASSQDPSGTLTYNEQFF
v_call: TRBV4-1

cdr3_aa: CASSLSRSHWPQHF
v_call: TRBV7-9

cdr3_aa: CATEGGRNSPLHF
v_call: TRBV28

cdr3_aa: CASSLRLAGGLYEQYF
v_call: TRBV7-2

cdr3_aa: CASQTDTQYF
v_call: TRBV7-7

cdr3_aa: CASTPGVTNTEAFF
v_call: TRBV6-1

cdr3_aa: CASSYAGDQPQHF
v_call: TRBV6-6

cdr3_aa: CATSRVGDSNQPQHF
v_call: TRBV15